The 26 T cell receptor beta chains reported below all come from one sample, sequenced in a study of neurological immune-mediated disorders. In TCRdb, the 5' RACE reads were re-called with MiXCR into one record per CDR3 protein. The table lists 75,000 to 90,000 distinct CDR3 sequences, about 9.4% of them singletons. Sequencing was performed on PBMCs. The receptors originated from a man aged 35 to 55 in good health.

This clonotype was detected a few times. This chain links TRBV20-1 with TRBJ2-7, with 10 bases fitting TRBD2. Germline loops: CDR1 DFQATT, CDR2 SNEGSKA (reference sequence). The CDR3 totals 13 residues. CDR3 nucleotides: TGCAGAAAGGGACTAGCGATTTCCTACGAGCAGTACTTC. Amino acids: CRKGLAISYEQYF.

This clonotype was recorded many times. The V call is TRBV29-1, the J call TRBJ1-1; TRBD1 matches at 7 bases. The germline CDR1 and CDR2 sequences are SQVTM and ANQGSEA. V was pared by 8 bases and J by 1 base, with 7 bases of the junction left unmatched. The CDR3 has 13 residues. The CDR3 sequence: CSSGQGGNTEAFF. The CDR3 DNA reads TGCAGCTCCGGGCAGGGGGGGAACACTGAAGCTTTCTTT.

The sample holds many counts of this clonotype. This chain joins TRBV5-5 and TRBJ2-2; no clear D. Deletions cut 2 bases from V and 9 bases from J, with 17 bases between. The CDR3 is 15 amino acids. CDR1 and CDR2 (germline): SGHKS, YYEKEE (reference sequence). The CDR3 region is CASSLPPDTARELFF. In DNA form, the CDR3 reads TGTGCCAGCAGCTTACCACCTGACACCGCCAGGGAGCTGTTTTTT.

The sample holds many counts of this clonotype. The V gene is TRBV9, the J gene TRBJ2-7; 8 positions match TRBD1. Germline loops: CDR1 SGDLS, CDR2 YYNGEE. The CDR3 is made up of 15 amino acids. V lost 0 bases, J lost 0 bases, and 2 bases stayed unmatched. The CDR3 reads CASSVGGQGSYEQYF. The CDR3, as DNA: TGTGCCAGCAGCGTAGGAGGACAGGGCTCCTACGAGCAGTACTTC.

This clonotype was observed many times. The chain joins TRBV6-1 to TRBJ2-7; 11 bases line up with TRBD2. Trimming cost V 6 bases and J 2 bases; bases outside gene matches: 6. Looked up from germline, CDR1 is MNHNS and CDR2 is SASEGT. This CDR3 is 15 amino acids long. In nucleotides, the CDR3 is TGTGCCAGCAGACCTCTAGCGGGGGGTGCCTACGAGCAGTACTTC. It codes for CASRPLAGGAYEQYF.

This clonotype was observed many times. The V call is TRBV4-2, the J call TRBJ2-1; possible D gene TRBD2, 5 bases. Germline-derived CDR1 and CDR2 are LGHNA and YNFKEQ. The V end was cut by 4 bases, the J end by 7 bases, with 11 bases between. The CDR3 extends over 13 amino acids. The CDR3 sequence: CASSPSEGNEQFF. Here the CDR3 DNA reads TGTGCCAGCAGCCCTTCTGAGGGAAATGAGCAGTTCTTC.

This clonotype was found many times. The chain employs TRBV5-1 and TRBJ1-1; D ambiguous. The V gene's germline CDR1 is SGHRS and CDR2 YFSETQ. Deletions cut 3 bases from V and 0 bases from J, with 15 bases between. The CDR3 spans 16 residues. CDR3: CASSWSPRAVNTEAFF. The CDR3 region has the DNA TGCGCCAGCAGCTGGTCGCCCCGGGCCGTGAACACTGAAGCTTTCTTT.

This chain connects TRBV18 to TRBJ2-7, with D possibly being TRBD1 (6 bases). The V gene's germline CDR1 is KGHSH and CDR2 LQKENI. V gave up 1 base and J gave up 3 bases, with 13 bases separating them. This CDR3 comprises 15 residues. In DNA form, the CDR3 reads TGTGCCAGCTCACCACTGGATCTGGGACACTACGAGCAGTACTTC. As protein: CASSPLDLGHYEQYF.

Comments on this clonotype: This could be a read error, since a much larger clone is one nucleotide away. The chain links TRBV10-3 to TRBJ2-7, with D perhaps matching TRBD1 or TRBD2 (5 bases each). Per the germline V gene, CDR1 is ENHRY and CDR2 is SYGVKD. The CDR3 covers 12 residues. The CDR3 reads CAISDLGDDQYF. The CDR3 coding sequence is TGTGCCATCAGTGACCTTGGGGACGACCAGTACTTC.

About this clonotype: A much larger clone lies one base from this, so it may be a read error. CDR3: CASSLGHQGKLQETQYF. The DNA of the CDR3 is TGTGCCAGCAGCTTAGGTCACCAGGGGAAGCTGCAAGAGACCCAGTACTTC. The chain links TRBV11-2 to TRBJ2-5; D perhaps matches TRBD1 (6 bases). V lost 1 base to trimming and J lost 2 bases, with 17 bases between them. The CDR3 is made up of 17 amino acids. Germline assignment: CDR1 SGHAT and CDR2 FQNNGV.

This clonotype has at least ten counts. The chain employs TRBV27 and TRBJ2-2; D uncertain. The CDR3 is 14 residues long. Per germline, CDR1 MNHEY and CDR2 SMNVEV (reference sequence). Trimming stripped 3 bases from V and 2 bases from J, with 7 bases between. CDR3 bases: TGTGCCAGCAGTTTTGGATATAACACCGGGGAGCTGTTTTTT. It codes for CASSFGYNTGELFF.

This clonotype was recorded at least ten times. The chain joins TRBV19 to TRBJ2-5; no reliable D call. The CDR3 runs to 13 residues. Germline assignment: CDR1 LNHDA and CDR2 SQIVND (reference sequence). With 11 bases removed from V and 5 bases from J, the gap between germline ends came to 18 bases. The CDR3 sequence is CAVSPSLGETQYF. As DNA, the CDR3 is TGTGCCGTCTCCCCCTCCTTGGGGGAGACCCAGTACTTC.

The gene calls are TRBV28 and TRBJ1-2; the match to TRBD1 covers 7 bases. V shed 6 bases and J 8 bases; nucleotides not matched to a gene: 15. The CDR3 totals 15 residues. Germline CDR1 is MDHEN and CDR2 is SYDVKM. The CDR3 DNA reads TGTGCCAGCAGATTTACAGGGGCAAAGGCAGGGGGCTACACCTTC. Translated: CASRFTGAKAGGYTF.

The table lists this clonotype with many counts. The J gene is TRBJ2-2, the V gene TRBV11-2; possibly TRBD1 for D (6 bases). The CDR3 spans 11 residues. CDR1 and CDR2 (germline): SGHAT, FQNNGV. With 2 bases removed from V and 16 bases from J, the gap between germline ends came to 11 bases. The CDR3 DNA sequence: TGTGCCAGCAGCTTACAGGGGCCTTCGTTTTTT. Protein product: CASSLQGPSFF.

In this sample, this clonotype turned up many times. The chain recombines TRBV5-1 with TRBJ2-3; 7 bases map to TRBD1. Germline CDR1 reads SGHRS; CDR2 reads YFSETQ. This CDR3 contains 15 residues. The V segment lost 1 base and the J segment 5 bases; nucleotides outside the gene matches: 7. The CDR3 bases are TGCGCCAGCAGCTTGACGGCAACAGGGGTAGATACGCAGTATTTT. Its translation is CASSLTATGVDTQYF.

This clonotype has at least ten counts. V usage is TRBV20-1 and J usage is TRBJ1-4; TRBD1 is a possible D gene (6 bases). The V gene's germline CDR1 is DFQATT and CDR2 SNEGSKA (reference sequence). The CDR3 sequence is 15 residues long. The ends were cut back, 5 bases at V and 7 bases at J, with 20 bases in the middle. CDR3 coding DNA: TGCAGTGCTCCCAGCTGGGGGGCGGGTGGTGAAAAACTGTTTTTT. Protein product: CSAPSWGAGGEKLFF.

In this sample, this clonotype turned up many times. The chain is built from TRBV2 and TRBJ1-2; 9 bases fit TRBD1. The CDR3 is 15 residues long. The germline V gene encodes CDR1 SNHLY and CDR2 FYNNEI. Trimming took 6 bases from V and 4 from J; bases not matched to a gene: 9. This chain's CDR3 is CASRTTGGGVYGYTF. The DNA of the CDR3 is TGTGCCAGCAGGACTACAGGGGGCGGTGTCTATGGCTACACCTTC.

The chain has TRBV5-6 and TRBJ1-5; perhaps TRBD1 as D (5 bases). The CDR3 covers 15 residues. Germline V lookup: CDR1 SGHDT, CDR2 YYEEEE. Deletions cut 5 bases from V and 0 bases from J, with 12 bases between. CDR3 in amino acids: CASSPGRDSNQPQHF. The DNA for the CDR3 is TGTGCCAGCAGTCCCGGCAGGGATAGCAATCAGCCCCAGCATTTT.

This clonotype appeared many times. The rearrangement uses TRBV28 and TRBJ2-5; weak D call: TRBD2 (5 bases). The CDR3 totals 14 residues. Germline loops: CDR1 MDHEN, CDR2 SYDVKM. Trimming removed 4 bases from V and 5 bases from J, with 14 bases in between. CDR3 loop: CASSWTFSMETQYF. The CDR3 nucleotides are TGTGCCAGCAGTTGGACTTTTTCGATGGAGACCCAGTACTTC.

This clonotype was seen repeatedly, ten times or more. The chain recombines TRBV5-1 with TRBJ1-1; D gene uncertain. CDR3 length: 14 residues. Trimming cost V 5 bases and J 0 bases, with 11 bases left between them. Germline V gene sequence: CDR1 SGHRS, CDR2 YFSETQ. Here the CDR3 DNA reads TGCGCCAGCAGATTCCGGGTCCTGAACACTGAAGCTTTCTTT. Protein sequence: CASRFRVLNTEAFF.

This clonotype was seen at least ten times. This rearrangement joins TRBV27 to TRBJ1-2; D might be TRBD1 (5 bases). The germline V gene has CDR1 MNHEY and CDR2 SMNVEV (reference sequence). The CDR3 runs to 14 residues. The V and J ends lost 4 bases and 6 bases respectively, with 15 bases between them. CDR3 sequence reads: CASSSLVREDGYTF. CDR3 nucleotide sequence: TGTGCCAGCAGTTCTCTGGTCAGGGAGGATGGCTACACCTTC.

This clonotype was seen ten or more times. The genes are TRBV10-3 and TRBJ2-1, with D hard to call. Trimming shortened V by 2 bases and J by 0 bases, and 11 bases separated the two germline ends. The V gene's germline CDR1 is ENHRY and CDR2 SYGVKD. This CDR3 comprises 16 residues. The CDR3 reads CAISEPTLHSYNEQFF. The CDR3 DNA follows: TGTGCCATCAGTGAGCCGACTCTACACTCCTACAATGAGCAGTTCTTC.

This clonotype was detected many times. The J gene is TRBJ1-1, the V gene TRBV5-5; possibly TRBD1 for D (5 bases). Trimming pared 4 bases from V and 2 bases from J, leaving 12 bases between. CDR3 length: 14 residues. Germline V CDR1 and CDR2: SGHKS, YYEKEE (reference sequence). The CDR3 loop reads CASSRLDTNTEAFF. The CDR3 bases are TGTGCCAGCAGCCGACTGGACACAAACACTGAAGCTTTCTTT.

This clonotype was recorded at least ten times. In DNA form, the CDR3 reads TGTGCCAGCAGTCTTCGAGGACACAAGATAGCCAAAAACATTCAGTACTTC. Its translation: CASSLRGHKIAKNIQYF. V is TRBV7-2 and J is TRBJ2-4; the D gene is possibly TRBD1 (5 bases). The CDR3 runs 17 residues. Deletions cut 6 bases from V and 0 bases from J, with 18 bases between. Germline loops: CDR1 SGHTA, CDR2 FQGNSA.

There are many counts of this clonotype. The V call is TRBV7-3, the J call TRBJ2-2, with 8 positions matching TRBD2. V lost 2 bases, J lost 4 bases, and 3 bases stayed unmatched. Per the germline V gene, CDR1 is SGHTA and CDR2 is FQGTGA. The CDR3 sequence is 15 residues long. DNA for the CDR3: TGTGCCAGCAGCTTACGCGGGGGGCTCACCGGGGAGCTGTTTTTT. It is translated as CASSLRGGLTGELFF.

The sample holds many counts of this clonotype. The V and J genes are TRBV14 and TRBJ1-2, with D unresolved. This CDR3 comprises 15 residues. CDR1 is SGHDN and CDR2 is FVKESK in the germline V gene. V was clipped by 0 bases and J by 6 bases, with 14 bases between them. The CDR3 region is CASSQDGRRRDGYTF. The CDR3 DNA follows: TGTGCCAGCAGCCAAGATGGACGGAGGAGAGATGGCTACACCTTC.